This entry features one TCR beta chain sequence. Its target is not known. Here immunoSEQ multiplex PCR was the method, and the copy in TCRdb shows in-frame clones only, minus some. The sample has 430,000 or so clones, 89% seen once. Trimming cost V 3 bases and J 7 bases, with 15 bases left between them. The CDR3 is 15 amino acids. Germline CDR1 and CDR2: LGHNA and YSLEER. The record originates from a study of Ad26.COV2.S vaccination and SARS-CoV-2 variants. Background on the study: Participants got Ad26.COV2.S intramuscularly, once or twice 56 days apart. Study findings and constraints: Across vaccine and placebo recipients, the breadth of non-spike TCRs was similar. Placebo recipients showed lower spike-specific TCR breadth than vaccinees.

Described treatment: 15 to 20 received Ad26.COV2.S at low or high dose, single or two shots; about five received placebo; per-sample allocation not given. It was on day 63 after the first vaccine or placebo injection that samples were taken. Participants' vaccine, an Ad26 vector, delivered Wuhan-strain SARS-CoV-2 spike. Sequences were derived from peripheral blood, sampled in a trial of Ad26.COV2.S vaccine versus placebo. The TCR was taken from a person between 18 and 60 years old who received the Ad26.COV2.S COVID-19 vaccine or a placebo. The rearrangement joins TRBV4-3 to TRBJ1-4; tentatively, D is TRBD1 (5 bases). In nucleotides, the CDR3 is TGCGCCAGCAGCCAGGGCAACCGGGACGGTGAAAAACTGTTTTTT. This codes for CASSQGNRDGEKLFF.